The 2 T cell receptor beta chains listed next were all sequenced from one sample in a study of preoperative IRX-2 immunotherapy in early breast cancer. Profiled with immunoSEQ multiplex PCR; TCRdb holds only in-frame clones, not every one. This table holds around 34,000 clones, 90% to 95% found once. Treatment denoted: preoperative locoregional IRX-2 cytokine immunotherapy. The sample was collected from a patient treated with IRX-2 immunotherapy. All receptors come from a human donor with breast cancer.

The genes are TRBV27 and TRBJ2-3, with 7 bases lining up with TRBD2. The CDR3 is made up of 18 amino acids. Germline assignment: CDR1 MNHEY and CDR2 SMNVEV (reference sequence). V lost 6 bases, J lost 5 bases, and 20 bases stayed unmatched. This CDR3 reads CASRPWAAGGSQVDTQYF. CDR3 in DNA: TGTGCCAGCAGACCTTGGGCCGCCGGCGGGAGTCAGGTAGATACGCAGTATTTT.

This rearrangement joins TRBV28 to TRBJ2-1, with TRBD2 matching over 8 bases. CDR3 size: 14 residues. Germline assignment: CDR1 MDHEN and CDR2 SYDVKM. The ends lost 9 bases at V and 3 bases at J; junction bases unmatched: 7. The CDR3 sequence: CASRDSGNYNEQFF. CDR3 coding DNA: TGTGCCAGTCGAGATAGCGGGAACTACAATGAGCAGTTCTTC.